The 3 T cell receptor beta chains in this list originate from one sample, sequenced in a study of T cells in Graves' hyperthyroidism and ophthalmopathy. Amplification of TCR beta CDR3 regions used RNA as the template. The HTBI primer set served for first-round RT-PCR of the TCR CDR3. From the multiplex PCR reads, TCRdb called clonotypes with MiXCR, one entry per CDR3 protein. The sample records a few hundred thousand distinct CDR3 sequences, around 14% being singletons. Input material: blood. The source is a woman between 25 and 40 years old with Graves' hyperthyroidism.

This clonotype appeared many times. The chain has TRBV10-3 and TRBJ2-7; D unclear. The CDR3 runs 14 residues. V was pared by 8 bases and J by 5 bases, with 19 bases between. CDR1 is ENHRY, CDR2 SYGVKD, per germline. This CDR3 reads CAIAETQAQDEQYF. The CDR3 DNA is TGTGCCATCGCCGAGACCCAGGCTCAGGACGAGCAGTACTTC.

This clonotype was counted at least ten times. V usage is TRBV7-3 and J usage is TRBJ1-1; tentative D call: TRBD1 (6 bases). The CDR3 is 14 residues long. Between the trimmed V and J ends, which lost 1 base and 1 base, there was a span of 7 bases. Germline V lookup: CDR1 SGHTA, CDR2 FQGTGA. As DNA, the CDR3 is TGTGCCAGCAGCTTAAACAGGGAGAACACTGAAGCTTTCTTT. Amino acids: CASSLNRENTEAFF.

There are many counts of this clonotype. The V gene is TRBV5-1, the J gene TRBJ2-2; D gene unclear. V lost 1 base to trimming and J lost 0 bases, with 7 bases between them. Germline CDR1 reads SGHRS; CDR2 reads YFSETQ. The CDR3 extends over 15 amino acids. CDR3 sequence reads: CASSLKSANTGELFF. The DNA for the CDR3 is TGCGCCAGCAGCTTGAAGTCAGCGAACACCGGGGAGCTGTTTTTT. Variable domain in full (rest from reference TRBV5-1 and TRBJ2-2): KAGVTQTPRYLIKTRGQQVTLSCSPISGHRSVSWYQQTPGQGLQFLFEYFSETQRNKGNFPGRFSGRQFSNSRSEMNVSTLELGDSALYLCASSLKSANTGELFFGEGSRLTVL.